This TCR beta chain was observed in a study of blood T cell repertoires in COVID-19. Here immunoSEQ multiplex PCR was the method, and the copy in TCRdb shows in-frame clones only, minus some. Among 310,000 or so clones listed, about nine tenths were seen once. V dropped 1 base and J dropped 4 bases, with 7 bases sitting between them. The CDR3 length is 12 residues. Germline V gene data show CDR1 as GTSNPN and CDR2 as SVGIG (reference sequence). The clonotype originates from a woman between 50 and 59 years old who had recovered from COVID-19. This chain joins TRBV30 and TRBJ1-1, with a tentative D call TRBD1 (5 bases). Sequenced: peripheral blood. The CDR3 region is CAWSDRSTEAFF. CDR3 nucleotides: TGTGCCTGGAGTGACAGGTCCACTGAAGCTTTCTTT.